This T cell receptor (beta chain) was sequenced for a study of OX40 agonist ivuxolimab in advanced cancers. As for the study in general: Prior anti-PD-1, anti-PD-L1 or anti-CTLA-4 therapy did not bar entry, and approximately 40% had some.

General study points: Among the least clonally expanded were partial responders at 0.1-3.0 mg/kg.

A history of autoimmune disease or systemic immunosuppression excluded patients. Of note for this clone: As yet, its antigen is unknown.

Assay used: immunoSEQ multiplex PCR; TCRdb lists only in-frame clones, some missing. This table holds 100,000 to 150,000 clones, around 95% found once. The ends lost 6 bases at V and 3 bases at J; junction bases unmatched: 10. The V gene's germline CDR1 is MDHEN and CDR2 SYDVKM. The CDR3 covers 16 residues. This chain joins TRBV28 and TRBJ2-7; 11 bases are shared with TRBD2. The specimen comprised CD4+ or CD8+ T cells sorted from blood, sampled in a trial of the OX40 agonist ivuxolimab. The receptor comes from an adult with an advanced solid tumor such as melanoma, head and neck, liver or kidney cancer. The chain's CDR3 is CASSRLAGKGFYEQYF. CDR3 in DNA: TGTGCCAGCAGCCGACTAGCGGGGAAGGGCTTCTACGAGCAGTACTTC. Filled out from reference TRBV28 and TRBJ2-7, the complete variable domain reads DVKVTQSSRYLVKRTGEKVFLECVQDMDHENMFWYRQDPGLGLRLIYFSYDVKMKEKGDIPEGYSVSREKKERFSLILESASTNQTSMYLCASSRLAGKGFYEQYFGPGTRLTVT.